This is a list of T cell receptor beta chains from one sample in a study of T-cell memory formation after mild COVID-19. TCRdb used MiXCR to reprocess the 5' RACE reads, holding one entry per CDR3 protein. The profile shows 180,000 or so distinct CDR3 sequences, 16% of them singletons. The sequenced material came from PBMCs or a T cell subset sorted from them (not recorded which). The receptors come from an adult woman who had mild COVID-19 (a few samples of this study predate the infection). Cell type and time point are not known. The CDR3 runs from the conserved cysteine through the conserved F or W. The D gene is left open where the match is weak. Size is stated for part of the rows, as once, few or many counts, or as a class when the clone is expanded.

D,V,J,length,size,DNA,CDR3
TRBD2,TRBV7-2,TRBJ2-7,15,NA,TGTGCCAGCAGCTTAGCCGCTAGCGGGAGGGGCGAGCAGTACTTC,CASSLAASGRGEQYF
NA,TRBV6-4,TRBJ2-7,16,NA,TGTGCCAGGGATAGGGATCCGGGACACGGGACCTACGAGCAGTACTTC,CARDRDPGHGTYEQYF
TRBD1,TRBV5-1,TRBJ1-1,15,NA,TGCGCCAGCAGCTTGTCGGGACAGGGGAAGGCTGAAGCTTTCTTT,CASSLSGQGKAEAFF
NA,TRBV2,TRBJ1-2,12,NA,TGTGCCAGCAGTGACAGAAACTATGGCTACACCTTC,CASSDRNYGYTF
NA,TRBV28,TRBJ2-5,15,NA,TGTGCCAGCACCAATGGAGGAGCGGACCGGGGGCTCCAGTACTTC,CASTNGGADRGLQYF
NA,TRBV6-1,TRBJ1-2,11,few,TGTGCCAGTAGTCTCGCCAGGGGCTACACCTTC,CASSLARGYTF
TRBD2,TRBV11-2,TRBJ2-3,14,few,TGTGCCAGTAAACAGCGGGGAGGCACAGATACGCAGTATTTT,CASKQRGGTDTQYF
NA,TRBV30,TRBJ1-2,11,NA,TGTGCCTGGATTAGGGGCCGCAGCTACACCTTC,CAWIRGRSYTF
NA,TRBV20-1,TRBJ2-2,12,few,TGCAGTGCTACCCAAGGGGGGTGGGAGCTGTTTTTT,CSATQGGWELFF
TRBD2,TRBV29-1,TRBJ2-7,13,NA,TGCAGCGTTGGGACTAGGCCGTTTTACGAGCAGTACTTC,CSVGTRPFYEQYF
NA,TRBV7-2,TRBJ1-2,14,few,TGTGCCAGCAGCGGCTTCGGTCGCCTCTATGGCTACACCTTC,CASSGFGRLYGYTF
NA,TRBV5-1,TRBJ2-3,14,NA,TGCGCCAGCAGCTTGGGGGTGGACGGCCAAACGCAGTATTTT,CASSLGVDGQTQYF
TRBD2,TRBV11-3,TRBJ2-2,14,NA,TGTGCCAGCAGCCCTAGCGGGAACACCGGGGAGCTGTTTTTT,CASSPSGNTGELFF
NA,TRBV11-2,TRBJ1-3,13,NA,TGTGCCAGCAGCTTAGAGTCCGGAAACACCATATATTTT,CASSLESGNTIYF
NA,TRBV7-9,TRBJ2-3,11,many,TGTGCCAGCAGTATCACAGATACGCAGTATTTT,CASSITDTQYF
TRBD2,TRBV4-2,TRBJ2-1,16,NA,TGTGCCAGCAGCCAAGCGGGAGCGGGGGGGCTCAATGAGCAGTTCTTC,CASSQAGAGGLNEQFF
TRBD2,TRBV5-1,TRBJ2-1,19,NA,TGCGCCAGCAGCGGCGGGACTAGCGGGGGCCTGAGCTCCTACAATGAGCAGTTCTTC,CASSGGTSGGLSSYNEQFF
NA,TRBV7-8,TRBJ1-4,12,NA,TGTGCCAGCAGCTATAGTCTGGAAAAACTGTTTTTT,CASSYSLEKLFF
NA,TRBV18,TRBJ1-4,13,few,TGTGCCAGCTCACGGCAGACTAATGAAAGACTGTTTTTT,CASSRQTNERLFF
NA,TRBV29-1,TRBJ1-4,12,few,TGCAGCGTTCGCAGTCCTAATGAAAAACTGTTTTTT,CSVRSPNEKLFF
NA,TRBV7-6,TRBJ2-1,20,many,TGTGCCAGCAGCTTGTTGCAGGAGGGCCGAACCCCAAGCTCCTACAATGAGCAGTTCTTC,CASSLLQEGRTPSSYNEQFF
TRBD2,TRBV4-3,TRBJ2-1,17,few,TGCGCCAGCAGCCAAGACCCCCCTAGCGGGAGGCCTAATGAGCAGTTCTTC,CASSQDPPSGRPNEQFF
NA,TRBV5-1,TRBJ2-2,14,few,TGCGCCAGCGGAGGTGCTCGGGGCACCGGGGAGCTGTTTTTT,CASGGARGTGELFF
NA,TRBV25-1,TRBJ2-7,13,few,TGTGCCAGCAGCGCAACAGCAATCTACGAGCAGTACTTC,CASSATAIYEQYF
NA,TRBV4-2,TRBJ2-7,17,NA,TGTGCCAGCAGCCTATGGGGACTGGTAGGGCCCTCCTACGAGCAGTACTTC,CASSLWGLVGPSYEQYF
TRBD1,TRBV7-3,TRBJ1-2,18,NA,TGTGCCAGCAGCCCTTACCGTGGGGACAGGGCACACAGGAATGGCTACACCTTC,CASSPYRGDRAHRNGYTF
TRBD2,TRBV7-2,TRBJ2-3,17,NA,TGTGCCAGCAGCTCCAGTACGACTAGCGGAAGCACAGATACGCAGTATTTT,CASSSSTTSGSTDTQYF
NA,TRBV7-2,TRBJ2-1,17,few,TGTGCCAGCAGCTTAGAATTTAAGAGACAACCCTACAATGAGCAGTTCTTC,CASSLEFKRQPYNEQFF